This record concerns one T cell receptor beta chain sequence. A much larger clone differs from this one at a single base, so this may be a read error. This entry is derived from a study of T cells in Graves' hyperthyroidism and ophthalmopathy. V was clipped by 4 bases and J by 4 bases, with 16 bases between them. Germline loops: CDR1 SQVTM, CDR2 ANQGSEA. The CDR3 length is 14 residues. From RNA transcripts, TCR beta CDR3 regions were amplified. RT-PCR in the first round (using the HTBI primer set) targeted the TCR CDR3. TCRdb re-called the multiplex PCR reads with MiXCR, one entry per CDR3 protein. The data show fewer than 450,000 distinct CDR3 sequences, 11% to 15% seen once.

The sequenced sample was blood. The chain employs TRBV29-1 and TRBJ2-5, with D hard to call. This clonotype originated in a man aged 50 to 60 with Graves' ophthalmopathy. The CDR3 DNA follows: TGCAGCGTTGGTGCAGGCGACTCGAGAGAGACCCAGTACTTC. Its translation: CSVGAGDSRETQYF.